What follows describes a single TCR beta chain. The target antigen is unknown. These data are taken from a study of T-cell reconstitution after alpha-beta-depleted transplantation in children. Preparing the TCRbeta library involved the use of unique molecular identifiers. TCRdb reprocessed the PCR reads via MiXCR and lists one record per CDR3 protein. The repertoire has 600,000 to 800,000 distinct CDR3 sequences, around 13% of them found once; the top ten carry approximately 0.8%. Findings and limits, study-wide: Surviving recipient T cells and thymic progenitors produced the high day-60 TCRbeta diversity seen in some patients. T cells produced anew were the main source of T-cell counts and diversity one year after transplant. Reportedly, alpha-beta T cells present about two months post-transplant originated from several hundred expanded clones of graft origin.

Trimming shortened V by 6 bases and J by 0 bases, and 14 bases separated the two germline ends. CDR1 KGHSH and CDR2 LQKENI come from the germline V gene. The length of the CDR3 is 16 residues. The clonotype originates from a girl aged 2 to 9 with congenital amegakaryocytic thrombocytopenia, due to receive a stem cell transplant. This chain connects TRBV18 to TRBJ1-4; D is possibly TRBD1 (6 bases). Here the sequenced sample was PBMCs, taken before TCRalphabeta/CD19-depleted stem cell transplant. This CDR3 is CASSGQKPSTNEKLFF. Here the CDR3 DNA reads TGTGCCAGCTCCGGACAGAAGCCCTCAACTAATGAAAAACTGTTTTTT.